This passage covers 32 T cell receptor beta chains from one sample sequenced in a study of blood T cell repertoires in COVID-19. Assay: immunoSEQ multiplex PCR; the TCRdb copy retains only in-frame clones and omits some. The sample has 30,000 to 50,000 clones, around 85% seen once. Sequencing input: peripheral blood. The receptors here all came from a human donor in a cohort sampled during active COVID-19.

The chain employs TRBV10-3 and TRBJ1-1; D gene unclear. V gave up 4 bases and J gave up 1 base, with 10 bases separating them. The CDR3 covers 14 residues. In germline, CDR1 is ENHRY, CDR2 SYGVKD. DNA for the CDR3: TGTGCCATCAGTGTCGTTGGCAGGAACACTGAAGCTTTCTTT. It is translated as CAISVVGRNTEAFF.

The chain carries TRBV18 and TRBJ2-2; 11 bases agree with TRBD2. The V and J ends lost 3 bases and 6 bases, in that order; junction bases with no gene match: 3. The CDR3 length is 15 residues. Germline V CDR1 and CDR2: KGHSH, LQKENI. CDR3 region: CASSPTSGIAGELFF. In DNA form, the CDR3 reads TGTGCCAGCTCACCGACTAGCGGGATTGCCGGGGAGCTGTTTTTT.

The chain couples TRBV4-1 to TRBJ1-5; no clear D gene. Trimming took 3 bases from V and 1 from J, leaving 10 bases between them. The CDR3 runs to 15 residues. The V gene's germline CDR1 is MGHRA and CDR2 YSYEKL. The CDR3 protein is CASSHDPGSNQPQHF. As DNA, the CDR3 is TGCGCCAGCAGCCATGATCCAGGCAGCAATCAGCCCCAGCATTTT.

The chain has TRBV12-3 or TRBV12-4 and TRBJ2-1; D gene ambiguous. This CDR3 spans 12 amino acids. V was trimmed by 3 bases and J by 9 bases, leaving 9 bases between them. The CDR3 region is CASSLRSGEQFF. The DNA for the CDR3 is TGTGCCAGCAGTTTGAGGTCTGGTGAGCAGTTCTTC.

The chain combines TRBV10-3 with TRBJ2-7, with TRBD1 as a possible D gene (5 bases). Germline CDR1 ENHRY, CDR2 SYGVKD. Trimming shortened V by 9 bases and J by 0 bases, and 9 bases separated the two germline ends. The CDR3 runs 12 residues. The CDR3 coding sequence is TGTGCCATTCAGACAGCCTCCTACGAGCAGTACTTC. This gives the protein CAIQTASYEQYF.

The rearrangement uses TRBV2 and TRBJ1-4; TRBD1 matches 7 bases. Unmatched junction bases numbered 2, after V lost 8 bases and J lost 2 bases. This CDR3 has 13 residues. The V gene's germline CDR1 is SNHLY and CDR2 FYNNEI. In DNA, the CDR3 is TGTGCCAGCCAACAGGGGACTAATGAAAAACTGTTTTTT. This codes for CASQQGTNEKLFF.

The chain combines TRBV5-1 with TRBJ2-6, with 8 nucleotides matching TRBD1. Trimming removed 0 bases from V and 1 base from J; junction bases left unmatched: 9. The CDR3 has 19 residues. Per germline, CDR1 SGHRS and CDR2 YFSETQ. The DNA of the CDR3 is TGCGCCAGCAGCTTGGTTCTTTTCGACAGGGGATCTGGGGCCAACGTCCTGACTTTC. It translates to CASSLVLFDRGSGANVLTF.

V gene TRBV5-1 combines with J gene TRBJ2-1; 8 nucleotides match TRBD2. Germline V gives CDR1 SGHRS, CDR2 YFSETQ. The CDR3 spans 15 residues. V dropped 6 bases and J dropped 7; count of bases not matched to a gene: 12. The CDR3, as DNA: TGCGCCAGCATCCCGGGAGGGCCTAGCGGAAATGAGCAGTTCTTC. Translation gives CASIPGGPSGNEQFF.

V gene TRBV9 combines with J gene TRBJ2-5; possibly TRBD2 for D (6 bases). CDR1 SGDLS and CDR2 YYNGEE come from the germline V gene. The length of the CDR3 is 14 residues. Trimming removed 0 bases at V and 3 bases at J, with 9 bases between. CDR3 in amino acids: CASSVGRDEETQYF. The DNA of the CDR3 is TGTGCCAGCAGCGTAGGGAGGGATGAAGAGACCCAGTACTTC. Using reference TRBV9 and TRBJ2-5 for the parts outside the CDR3, the full variable domain is DSGVTQTPKHLITATGQRVTLRCSPRSGDLSVYWYQQSLDQGLQFLIQYYNGEERAKGNILERFSAQQFPDLHSELNLSSLELGDSALYFCASSVGRDEETQYFGPGTRLLVL.

The chain combines TRBV4-3 with TRBJ2-1, with D unresolved. The V and J ends lost 0 bases and 1 base respectively, with 13 bases between them. The CDR3 contains 17 residues. Germline lookup yields CDR1 LGHNA and CDR2 YSLEER. CDR3 in amino acids: CASSQEPYGPSYNEQFF. The CDR3 nucleotides read TGCGCCAGCAGCCAAGAACCGTATGGCCCATCCTACAATGAGCAGTTCTTC.

V usage is TRBV6-5 and J usage is TRBJ1-5; no definite D call. The germline V gene encodes CDR1 MNHEY and CDR2 SVGAGI. Trimming pared 4 bases from V and 5 bases from J, leaving 12 bases between. The CDR3 contains 14 residues. CDR3 bases: TGTGCCAGCAGTTCGCGTTCACGGGATCAGCCCCAGCATTTT. It is translated as CASSSRSRDQPQHF.

The chain employs TRBV18 and TRBJ1-5; the D gene is possibly TRBD1 (6 bases). V was pared by 2 bases and J by 6 bases, with 17 bases between. From germline, CDR1 is KGHSH and CDR2 LQKENI. This CDR3 is 16 amino acids long. In DNA form, the CDR3 reads TGTGCCAGCTCACCAGATCCGGGACATGGTAGTCAGCCCCAGCATTTT. Translated, it gives CASSPDPGHGSQPQHF.

The rearrangement links TRBV29-1 to TRBJ1-2; 7 nucleotides agree with TRBD1. The CDR3 has 12 amino acids. From germline, CDR1 is SQVTM and CDR2 ANQGSEA. V lost 7 bases to trimming and J lost 6 bases; unmatched junction nucleotides: 8. Here the CDR3 reads CSADRVGNGYTF. The CDR3 nucleotides read TGCAGCGCTGACAGGGTTGGAAATGGCTACACCTTC.

The rearrangement uses TRBV30 and TRBJ2-3; 8 bases match TRBD2. J was trimmed by 6 bases and V by 3 bases; bases with no gene match: 8. Germline CDR1 reads GTSNPN; CDR2 reads SVGIG (reference sequence). There are 14 residues in the CDR3. The CDR3 loop is CAWRPLAARDTQYF. The CDR3 DNA reads TGTGCCTGGAGGCCACTAGCGGCCCGGGATACGCAGTATTTT.

V is TRBV5-4 and J is TRBJ1-2, with D hard to call. This CDR3 contains 15 residues. CDR1 SGHNT and CDR2 YYREEE come from the germline V gene (reference sequence). Trimming removed 0 bases at V and 4 bases at J, with 13 bases between. For the CDR3, the DNA is TGTGCCAGCAGCTTGGAGGAATCGACTGGCTATGGCTACACCTTC. The encoded protein is CASSLEESTGYGYTF.

V gene TRBV5-4 combines with J gene TRBJ1-3; D unresolved. The germline V gene encodes CDR1 SGHNT and CDR2 YYREEE (reference sequence). The length of the CDR3 is 15 residues. The V gene lost 0 bases and the J gene lost 3 bases, with 10 bases spanning the gap. In DNA form, the CDR3 reads TGTGCCAGCAGCTTGGTGGGAGATGGTGGAAACACCATATATTTT. It translates to CASSLVGDGGNTIYF.

The CDR3 DNA reads as TGTGCCAGCAGCCGGACTGGTCAGCCCCAGCATTTT. This sequence encodes CASSRTGQPQHF. The J gene is TRBJ1-5, the V gene TRBV6-5; D ambiguous. The CDR3 totals 12 residues. V lost 6 bases, J lost 6 bases, and 9 bases lay in between. CDR1 is MNHEY and CDR2 is SVGAGI in the germline V gene.

The genes are TRBV5-1 and TRBJ2-3, with 14 bases aligning to TRBD2. Germline V gene data show CDR1 as SGHRS and CDR2 as YFSETQ. J was trimmed by 6 bases and V by 9 bases; bases with no gene match: 6. The CDR3 contains 14 residues. The CDR3 DNA reads as TGCGCCACCGGGACTAGCGGGAGCGGGGATACGCAGTATTTT. This codes for CATGTSGSGDTQYF.

The gene calls are TRBV9 and TRBJ1-5; 10 bases align to TRBD1. V gave up 3 bases and J gave up 0 bases; unmatched junction bases: 6. This CDR3 has 17 residues. Germline V gives CDR1 SGDLS, CDR2 YYNGEE. The CDR3 loop is CASSGGQGLNSNQPQHF. CDR3 DNA sequence: TGTGCCAGCAGCGGGGGACAGGGGCTGAATAGCAATCAGCCCCAGCATTTT.

This chain connects TRBV7-8 to TRBJ1-5, with TRBD1 matching over 7 bases. CDR1 SGHVS and CDR2 FQNEAQ come from the germline V gene. Trimming at V came to 7 bases and at J to 6 bases, leaving 9 bases not matched to a gene. This CDR3 spans 14 amino acids. In DNA form, the CDR3 reads TGTGCCAGCACCCAAGACAGGGTGGTTCAGCCCCAGCATTTT. Its translation: CASTQDRVVQPQHF.

This clone is a singleton in its sample. V gene TRBV27 combines with J gene TRBJ1-4; 8 bases align to TRBD1. Per germline, CDR1 MNHEY and CDR2 SMNVEV (reference sequence). Trimming cost V 5 bases and J 7 bases; bases outside gene matches: 9. The CDR3 extends over 15 amino acids. As DNA, the CDR3 is TGTGCCAGCAGTGCTAGGACAGGGAGGTCTGAAAAACTGTTTTTT. The encoded protein is CASSARTGRSEKLFF. Combining the CDR3 with reference TRBV27 and TRBJ1-4 gives the whole variable domain EAQVTQNPRYLITVTGKKLTVTCSQNMNHEYMSWYRQDPGLGLRQIYYSMNVEVTDKGDVPEGYKVSRKEKRNFPLILESPSPNQTSLYFCASSARTGRSEKLFFGSGTQLSVL.

The CDR3 is CASSRDPRGDEKLFF. The DNA for the CDR3 is TGTGCCAGCAGCCGCGACCCAAGAGGAGATGAAAAACTGTTTTTT. The chain joins TRBV4-2 to TRBJ1-4, with D hard to call. Trimming removed 4 bases from V and 6 bases from J, with 15 bases in between. CDR1 and CDR2 (germline): LGHNA, YNFKEQ. This CDR3 has 15 residues.

There are a few counts of this clone. The J gene is TRBJ2-2, the V gene TRBV7-3, with 7 bases identical to TRBD1. V lost 4 bases to trimming and J lost 0 bases; unmatched junction nucleotides: 2. The CDR3 totals 15 residues. The germline CDR1 and CDR2 sequences are SGHTA and FQGTGA. CDR3 nucleotides: TGTGCCAGCAGCTCCGGGACAGCGAACACCGGGGAGCTGTTTTTT. This encodes CASSSGTANTGELFF.

The chain carries TRBV20-1 and TRBJ1-1, with TRBD1 as a possible D gene (5 bases). This CDR3 has 16 residues. The ends were cut back, 3 bases at V and 0 bases at J, with 17 bases in the middle. Per germline, CDR1 DFQATT and CDR2 SNEGSKA (reference sequence). DNA for the CDR3: TGCAGTGCTAGTTCGGGGGGAGTCGGCGTGAACACTGAAGCTTTCTTT. It yields the protein CSASSGGVGVNTEAFF.

This chain uses TRBV5-6 with TRBJ1-1; 7 bases agree with TRBD1. The trim removed 4 bases at V and 4 bases at J, leaving 7 bases unmatched. Germline assignment: CDR1 SGHDT and CDR2 YYEEEE. CDR3 size: 14 residues. Here the CDR3 DNA reads TGTGCCAGCAGCGGCCGGCCAGGGGGCACTGAAGCTTTCTTT. Its translation: CASSGRPGGTEAFF.

The rearrangement uses TRBV20-1 and TRBJ2-3, with 8 bases that match TRBD2. The length of the CDR3 is 15 residues. V lost 3 bases, J lost 2 bases, and 7 bases stayed unmatched. Germline CDR1 is DFQATT and CDR2 is SNEGSKA (reference sequence). Here the CDR3 reads CSASILAGNTDTQYF. CDR3 nucleotides: TGCAGTGCTAGTATCCTAGCGGGCAACACAGATACGCAGTATTTT.

The V and J genes are TRBV7-9 and TRBJ2-2, with TRBD2 as a possible D gene (5 bases). The CDR3 loop spans 15 amino acids. V shed 1 base and J shed 1 base, with 7 bases lying between them. CDR1 and CDR2 from the germline V gene are SEHNR and FQNEAQ (reference sequence). The CDR3 nucleotides are TGTGCCAGCAGCTTAGTTCGGGGGAACACCGGGGAGCTGTTTTTT. Protein product: CASSLVRGNTGELFF.

DNA of the CDR3: TGTGCCAGTAGACTACCTCGAGGCTATGGCTACACCTTC. Encoded protein: CASRLPRGYGYTF. V is TRBV19 and J is TRBJ1-2; D gene uncertain. Germline-derived CDR1 and CDR2 are LNHDA and SQIVND (reference sequence). Trimming removed 6 bases at V and 4 bases at J, with 12 bases between. The CDR3 consists of 13 residues.

CDR3 region: CASSVRGLLYEQYF. CDR3 nucleotides: TGTGCCAGCAGCGTGAGGGGACTTCTCTACGAGCAGTACTTC. The chain carries TRBV5-6 and TRBJ2-7, with D possibly being TRBD2 (6 bases). The CDR3 sequence is 14 residues long. CDR1 and CDR2 from the germline V gene are SGHDT and YYEEEE. The V gene lost 4 bases and the J gene lost 3 bases, with 14 bases spanning the gap.

CDR3 region: CASSGQGTGELFF. Here the CDR3 DNA reads TGTGCCAGCTCGGGACAGGGTACCGGGGAGCTGTTTTTT. The chain links TRBV2 to TRBJ2-2; 9 positions match TRBD1. From germline, CDR1 is SNHLY and CDR2 FYNNEI. The CDR3 consists of 13 residues. The V gene end was trimmed by 8 bases and the J gene end by 5 bases; junction bases not matched to a gene: 3.

V gene TRBV7-2 combines with J gene TRBJ2-2, with TRBD2 identical over 11 bases. Germline V gives CDR1 SGHTA, CDR2 FQGNSA. V was clipped by 6 bases and J by 6 bases; unmatched bases: 3. This CDR3 has 14 amino acids. The CDR3 nucleotides read TGTGCCAGCAGTATTAGCGGGAGGGCCGGGGAGCTGTTTTTT. This encodes CASSISGRAGELFF.

This clone was detected only once. The chain uses TRBV11-2 and TRBJ2-1, with 12 bases aligning to TRBD2. Per the germline V gene, CDR1 is SGHAT and CDR2 is FQNNGV. CDR3 length: 16 amino acids. V gave up 4 bases and J gave up 13 bases; unmatched junction bases: 14. CDR3 sequence reads: CASSSSSSGRAGSQFF. As DNA, the CDR3 is TGTGCCAGCAGCTCCTCGTCTAGCGGGAGGGCCGGGTCACAGTTCTTC.